The next 4 T cell receptor beta chains were all read from a single sample in a study of blood T cells in healthy people across ages. It was with a sample-barcoded 5' primer and a J-beta primer mix that a second PCR of about 6 to 12 cycles was run. TCRdb independently ran MiXCR on the 5' RACE reads; one entry per CDR3 protein. The sample shows 800,000 to 950,000 distinct CDR3 sequences, around 49% of them seen only once. The sample taken for sequencing was blood. These receptors were obtained from a young man in good health.

This clonotype has only a few counts. The V call is TRBV27, the J call TRBJ2-6; D unclear. In germline, CDR1 is MNHEY, CDR2 SMNVEV (reference sequence). The CDR3 spans 13 residues. The V end was cut by 8 bases, the J end by 0 bases, with 5 bases between. Here the CDR3 reads CASQLSGANVLTF. The CDR3 DNA is TGTGCCAGCCAACTCTCTGGGGCCAACGTCCTGACTTTC.

This clonotype came up a few times. The V gene is TRBV12-3 or TRBV12-4, the J gene TRBJ2-7; 12 positions match TRBD2. V shed 5 bases and J 2 bases; nucleotides not matched to a gene: 4. The CDR3 covers 15 residues. Here the CDR3 DNA reads TGTGCCAGCAGTCCGACTAGCGGGGGACCCTACGAGCAGTACTTC. Translated, it gives CASSPTSGGPYEQYF.

The chain uses TRBV6-2 or TRBV6-3 and TRBJ2-3; TRBD2 might be the D (6 bases). The V gene lost 6 bases and the J gene lost 0 bases, with 13 bases spanning the gap. The CDR3 extends over 15 amino acids. CDR1 MNHEY and CDR2 SVGEGT come from the germline V gene. The CDR3 DNA sequence: TGTGCCAGCAGCGAATGGGGGGTAAGCACAGATACGCAGTATTTT. Translation gives CASSEWGVSTDTQYF.

In this sample, this clonotype turned up a few times. V usage is TRBV11-2 and J usage is TRBJ2-3; D could derive from TRBD1 or TRBD2 (6 bases each). The V end was cut by 5 bases, the J end by 1 base, with 22 bases between. The length of the CDR3 is 18 residues. Germline lookup yields CDR1 SGHAT and CDR2 FQNNGV. Here the CDR3 reads CASSRAGGDIIGTDTQYF. For the CDR3, the DNA is TGTGCCAGCAGCCGTGCTGGCGGGGACATTATCGGCACAGATACGCAGTATTTT. Supplemented by reference TRBV11-2 and TRBJ2-3, the full variable domain reads EAGVAQSPRYKIIEKRQSVAFWCNPISGHATLYWYQQILGQGPKLLIQFQNNGVVDDSQLPKDRFSAERLKGVDSTLKIQPAKLEDSAVYLCASSRAGGDIIGTDTQYFGPGTRLTVL.